The entry below describes one TCR beta chain. The data were taken from a study of technical replicates of blood from several donors. TCRdb's table, derived via immunoSEQ multiplex PCR, lists solely in-frame clones and lacks some. The repertoire holds 91,000 or so clones, 95% seen once, with roughly 0.21% in the top ten. The germline CDR1 and CDR2 sequences are LNHDA and SQIVND (reference sequence). This CDR3 region has 17 residues. Germline trimming cut 3 bases from V and 4 bases from J; bases unmatched to any gene: 6. This receptor was obtained from a human donor in good health. The genes are TRBV19 and TRBJ1-4; 12 nucleotides align to TRBD1. Sample: T cells isolated from PBMCs. The CDR3 loop reads CASSIRDRGRGNEKLFF. The CDR3 bases are TGTGCCAGTAGTATCCGGGACAGGGGGCGCGGTAATGAAAAACTGTTTTTT.